One sample yielded the 30 T cell receptor beta chains listed below, sequenced in a study of OX40 agonist ivuxolimab in advanced cancers. Sequenced by immunoSEQ multiplex PCR; TCRdb stores in-frame clones only, minus some. The table includes roughly 60,000 clones, about 88% detected once. The material sequenced was CD4+ or CD8+ T cells sorted from blood, taken in a trial of the OX40 agonist ivuxolimab. The receptors were sampled from an adult with an advanced solid tumor such as melanoma, head and neck, liver or kidney cancer.

The rearrangement uses TRBV6-1 and TRBJ1-2, with TRBD1 matching over 7 bases. Germline CDR1 is MNHNS and CDR2 is SASEGT. V trimming: 2 bases; J trimming: 4 bases; junction bases outside the gene matches: 7. This CDR3 comprises 15 residues. The CDR3 nucleotides are TGTGCCAGCAGTGAAACAGGGGTATCCGGCTATGGCTACACCTTC. Translating it yields CASSETGVSGYGYTF.

The V and J genes are TRBV28 and TRBJ1-1; D gene ambiguous. Trimming took 1 base from V and 1 from J, leaving 25 bases between them. From germline, CDR1 is MDHEN and CDR2 SYDVKM. This CDR3 contains 20 residues. This CDR3 reads CASSLSTLKFSKGENTEAFF. The CDR3 bases are TGTGCCAGCAGTTTATCGACCCTGAAATTCTCGAAAGGCGAGAACACTGAAGCTTTCTTT.

The CDR3 region is CAWSGRTRGEQYF. The CDR3, as DNA: TGTGCCTGGAGCGGCCGGACTAGGGGCGAGCAGTACTTC. The genes are TRBV30 and TRBJ2-7; 7 bases match TRBD2. With 3 bases clipped from V and 6 bases from J, the junction kept 8 bases outside the gene matches. The CDR3 spans 13 residues. Germline lookup yields CDR1 GTSNPN and CDR2 SVGIG (reference sequence).

The chain recombines TRBV7-3 with TRBJ2-1, with D hard to call. Germline lookup yields CDR1 SGHTA and CDR2 FQGTGA. The CDR3 extends over 13 amino acids. V was cut by 2 bases and J by 4 bases, with 6 bases left in between. The CDR3 nucleotides read TGTGCCAGCAGCTTAGGTATTTACAATGAGCAGTTCTTC. As protein: CASSLGIYNEQFF.

The chain couples TRBV5-4 to TRBJ1-2; D remains ambiguous. This CDR3 is 15 amino acids long. V lost 3 bases and J lost 2, with 14 bases in between. Germline V gene lookup returns CDR1 SGHNT and CDR2 YYREEE (reference sequence). The CDR3 bases are TGTGCCAGCAGCTCCAGTCGCGTGGAGAACTATGGCTACACCTTC. Its translation: CASSSSRVENYGYTF.

CDR3 residues: CASSLATGTGGTEAFF. The CDR3 DNA reads TGCGCCAGCAGCTTGGCAACCGGCACAGGGGGCACTGAAGCTTTCTTT. The rearrangement uses TRBV5-1 and TRBJ1-1; TRBD1 aligns across 8 bases. This CDR3 has 16 residues. The germline gives CDR1 SGHRS, CDR2 YFSETQ. Trimming at V came to 0 bases and at J to 4 bases, leaving 8 bases not matched to a gene. Full variable domain (rest looked up from reference TRBV5-1 and TRBJ1-1): KAGVTQTPRYLIKTRGQQVTLSCSPISGHRSVSWYQQTPGQGLQFLFEYFSETQRNKGNFPGRFSGRQFSNSRSEMNVSTLELGDSALYLCASSLATGTGGTEAFFGQGTRLTVV.

V gene TRBV5-8 combines with J gene TRBJ2-7; no clear D gene. This CDR3 has 13 residues. Germline CDR1 SGHTS, CDR2 YDEGEE. Between the trimmed V and J ends, which lost 4 bases and 2 bases, there was a span of 10 bases. CDR3 region: CASSRPSPYEQYF. DNA of the CDR3: TGTGCCAGCAGCCGTCCCAGTCCCTACGAGCAGTACTTC. The entire variable domain, with the rest obtained from reference TRBV5-8 and TRBJ2-7, is as follows: EAGVTQSPTHLIKTRGQQATLRCSPISGHTSVYWYQQALGLGLQFLLWYDEGEERNRGNFPPRFSGRQFPNYSSELNVNALELEDSALYLCASSRPSPYEQYFGPGTRLTVT.

This clone was picked up one time. CDR3 amino acids: CASSPLAWGAGGKNIQYF. For the CDR3, the DNA is TGCGCCAGCAGCCCCTTGGCTTGGGGGGCCGGGGGCAAAAACATTCAGTACTTC. The chain recombines TRBV4-1 with TRBJ2-4; D tentatively reads TRBD1 or TRBD2 (6 bases each). Per the germline V gene, CDR1 is MGHRA and CDR2 is YSYEKL. The CDR3 has 18 amino acids. V lost 4 bases and J 3 bases, leaving 22 bases between the germline ends.

A few counts support this clone. The chain recombines TRBV28 with TRBJ2-7; TRBD2 aligns across 10 bases. The length of the CDR3 is 12 residues. Trimming at V came to 6 bases and at J to 7 bases, leaving 3 bases not matched to a gene. Germline V gene lookup returns CDR1 MDHEN and CDR2 SYDVKM. This chain's CDR3 is CASSQGLAEQYF. Written as DNA, the CDR3 is TGTGCCAGCAGCCAGGGACTAGCGGAGCAGTACTTC.

In this sample, this clone turned up a few times. The CDR3 DNA reads as TGTGCCTTCGGAACTTATGGCTACACCTTC. The encoded protein is CAFGTYGYTF. The genes are TRBV30 and TRBJ1-2, with D hard to call. This CDR3 has 10 residues. CDR1 GTSNPN and CDR2 SVGIG come from the germline V gene (reference sequence). Between the trimmed V and J ends, which lost 7 bases and 5 bases, there was a span of 8 bases.

V is TRBV19 and J is TRBJ1-3; D gene unclear. With 2 bases removed from V and 8 bases from J, the gap between germline ends came to 4 bases. Germline V gene lookup returns CDR1 LNHDA and CDR2 SQIVND (reference sequence). CDR3 length equals 11 residues. The CDR3 DNA reads as TGTGCCAGTAGTATAAGGGACACCATATATTTT. Its translation: CASSIRDTIYF.

The V call is TRBV27, the J call TRBJ2-5; unclear D gene. The J call could be wrong; TRBJ2-7 is a better fit for the DNA end. The CDR3 is 14 residues long. The germline V gene encodes CDR1 MNHEY and CDR2 SMNVEV (reference sequence). For the CDR3, the DNA is TGTGCCAGCAGTTTAAACCGGGCTCCCTACGAGCAGTACTTC. Translated, it gives CASSLNRAPYEQYF.

With respect to this clone: The sample has other DNA sequences that encode this CDR3 too. The gene calls are TRBV9 and TRBJ2-1; maybe TRBD1 (6 bases). Per germline, CDR1 SGDLS and CDR2 YYNGEE. There are 13 residues in the CDR3. The V gene lost 0 bases and the J gene lost 6 bases, with 7 bases spanning the gap. In DNA form, the CDR3 reads TGTGCCAGCAGCGTAGGGGGGCTCAATGAGCAGTTCTTC. Translating gives CASSVGGLNEQFF.

The chain employs TRBV7-8 and TRBJ2-5; TRBD1 matches at 9 bases. Germline V gene lookup returns CDR1 SGHVS and CDR2 FQNEAQ. The CDR3 loop spans 15 amino acids. Unmatched junction bases numbered 10, after V lost 5 bases and J lost 6 bases. The CDR3 sequence: CASSQQSGQGKTQYF. The CDR3 DNA reads TGTGCCAGCAGCCAACAATCGGGACAGGGAAAGACCCAGTACTTC. The whole variable domain, filled in from reference TRBV7-8 and TRBJ2-5, reads GAGVSQSPRYKVAKRGQDVALRCDPISGHVSLFWYQQALGQGPEFLTYFQNEAQLDKSGLPSDRFFAERPEGSVSTLKIQRTQQEDSAVYLCASSQQSGQGKTQYFGPGTRLLVL.

The CDR3, as DNA: TGCGCCAGCAGCCAAGATAGAAAAGCGGGAGGCAATGAGCAGTTCTTC. Translated, it gives CASSQDRKAGGNEQFF. The rearrangement uses TRBV4-1 and TRBJ2-1, with 9 nucleotides matching TRBD2. Germline V gene data show CDR1 as MGHRA and CDR2 as YSYEKL. The CDR3 length is 16 residues. Trimming took 0 bases from V and 6 from J; bases not matched to a gene: 6.

The genes are TRBV10-3 and TRBJ2-3; no clear D. This CDR3 has 15 amino acids. Trimming cost V 2 bases and J 2 bases, with 11 bases left between them. Germline CDR1 ENHRY, CDR2 SYGVKD. The CDR3 coding sequence is TGTGCCATCAGTGAGCGGAGTACCCTCACAGATACGCAGTATTTT. Protein sequence: CAISERSTLTDTQYF.

The chain is built from TRBV18 and TRBJ2-1; 7 bases fit TRBD2. J lost 10 bases, V lost 1 base, and 4 bases had no gene match. From germline, CDR1 is KGHSH and CDR2 LQKENI. This CDR3 spans 13 amino acids. The CDR3 DNA sequence: TGTGCCAGCTCACCACAGCGGGACGGGGAGCAGTTCTTC. Protein sequence: CASSPQRDGEQFF. Full variable domain (missing parts from reference TRBV18 and TRBJ2-1): NAGVMQNPRHLVRRRGQEARLRCSPMKGHSHVYWYRQLPEEGLKFMVYLQKENIIDESGMPKERFSAEFPKEGPSILRIQQVVRGDSAAYFCASSPQRDGEQFFGPGTRLTVL.

This chain's CDR3 is CASSEGSNQPQHF. CDR3 DNA sequence: TGTGCCAGCAGCGAAGGGAGCAATCAGCCCCAGCATTTT. The genes are TRBV7-3 and TRBJ1-5; D is undetermined. Germline-derived CDR1 and CDR2 are SGHTA and FQGTGA. V was clipped by 5 bases and J by 1 base, with 6 bases between them. The CDR3 contains 13 residues.

The rearrangement links TRBV14 to TRBJ2-2; D unresolved. The CDR3 has 16 amino acids. The germline V and J ends were trimmed by 5 bases and 1 base, with 14 bases remaining between them. In germline, CDR1 is SGHDN, CDR2 FVKESK. DNA of the CDR3: TGTGCCAGCAGCATGCCCGGCAGGCGGAACACCGGGGAGCTGTTTTTT. Its protein product is CASSMPGRRNTGELFF.

The chain combines TRBV9 with TRBJ1-4; D possibly corresponds to TRBD1 (6 bases). Germline assignment: CDR1 SGDLS and CDR2 YYNGEE. Between the trimmed V and J ends, which lost 0 bases and 5 bases, there was a span of 11 bases. The CDR3 length is 15 residues. CDR3: CASSVDPQGNEKLFF. CDR3 nucleotides: TGTGCCAGCAGCGTAGATCCCCAGGGGAATGAAAAACTGTTTTTT.

A few counts support this clone. The CDR3 sequence is CASSAPRGNEQFF. DNA of the CDR3: TGTGCCAGCAGCGCCCCGAGGGGGAATGAGCAGTTCTTC. This sequence joins TRBV5-4 and TRBJ2-1, with a tentative D call TRBD1 (6 bases). Trimming cost V 4 bases and J 7 bases, with 12 bases left between them. The V gene's germline CDR1 is SGHNT and CDR2 YYREEE (reference sequence). The CDR3 loop spans 13 amino acids.

V and J are TRBV28 and TRBJ2-5; 8 bases are shared with TRBD1. Germline V CDR1 and CDR2: MDHEN, SYDVKM. The CDR3 is made up of 12 amino acids. Unmatched junction bases numbered 3, after V lost 8 bases and J lost 4 bases. The CDR3 DNA reads as TGTGCCAGCGCAGGGGGCGCAGAGACCCAGTACTTC. It is translated as CASAGGAETQYF.

This chain joins TRBV7-8 and TRBJ1-6, with 9 bases aligning to TRBD1. The CDR3 is 14 amino acids. With 5 bases clipped from V and 10 bases from J, the junction kept 6 bases outside the gene matches. CDR1 is SGHVS, CDR2 FQNEAQ, per germline. CDR3 coding DNA: TGTGCCAGCAGCATAACAGGGGGCAGCTCACCCCTCCACTTT. Amino acids: CASSITGGSSPLHF.

This clone was seen once. This chain joins TRBV27 and TRBJ2-7; 7 nucleotides match TRBD2. CDR1 is MNHEY, CDR2 SMNVEV, per germline (reference sequence). V trimming: 6 bases; J trimming: 6 bases; junction bases outside the gene matches: 17. CDR3 length equals 16 residues. CDR3: CASRPTRSAGVSEQYF. DNA for the CDR3: TGTGCCAGCAGGCCCACCAGGTCCGCGGGAGTGTCCGAGCAGTACTTC.

With regard to this clone: In the same sample, other DNA sequences code for this CDR3. This CDR3 reads CASSLGQGSETQYF. DNA for the CDR3: TGTGCCAGCAGCTTAGGACAGGGTTCCGAGACCCAGTACTTC. The chain has TRBV7-2 and TRBJ2-5, with 7 bases identical to TRBD1. CDR3 length: 14 residues. The germline CDR1 and CDR2 sequences are SGHTA and FQGNSA. V was clipped by 1 base and J by 5 bases; unmatched bases: 4.

The V gene is TRBV2, the J gene TRBJ2-4; 7 bases are shared with TRBD1. This CDR3 contains 13 residues. Trimming removed 6 bases from V and 5 bases from J; junction bases left unmatched: 4. Per germline, CDR1 SNHLY and CDR2 FYNNEI. This CDR3 reads CASRLGQQNIQYF. CDR3 nucleotide sequence: TGTGCCAGCAGATTGGGACAGCAAAACATTCAGTACTTC.

The chain uses TRBV5-4 and TRBJ2-5, with D perhaps TRBD2 (6 bases). The CDR3 covers 12 residues. From germline, CDR1 is SGHNT and CDR2 YYREEE (reference sequence). V lost 7 bases, J lost 1 base, and 8 bases lay in between. CDR3 region: CASGTFQETQYF. The CDR3 nucleotides read TGTGCCAGCGGGACTTTCCAAGAGACCCAGTACTTC.

This chain connects TRBV4-1 to TRBJ2-7; possibly TRBD2 for D (6 bases). The ends were cut back, 2 bases at V and 2 bases at J, with 10 bases in the middle. There are 14 residues in the CDR3. The V gene's germline CDR1 is MGHRA and CDR2 YSYEKL. The CDR3 reads CASSQLASAYEQYF. The CDR3 nucleotides are TGCGCCAGCAGCCAACTAGCGTCGGCCTACGAGCAGTACTTC.

V is TRBV10-1 and J is TRBJ2-3; D is perhaps TRBD2 (5 bases). Trimming shortened V by 6 bases and J by 3 bases, and 13 bases separated the two germline ends. Germline loops: CDR1 WNHNN, CDR2 SYGVQD (reference sequence). CDR3 size: 14 residues. The CDR3 region is CASRVLRRTDTQYF. CDR3 nucleotides: TGCGCCAGCAGGGTTCTTAGGAGGACAGATACGCAGTATTTT.

The chain employs TRBV6-6 and TRBJ1-4; 7 bases are shared with TRBD1. This CDR3 spans 13 amino acids. V trimming: 6 bases; J trimming: 7 bases; junction bases outside the gene matches: 5. Germline CDR1 and CDR2: MNHNY and SVGAGI (reference sequence). CDR3 sequence: CASSSRQGEKLFF. The CDR3 bases are TGTGCCAGCAGCTCCAGACAGGGTGAAAAACTGTTTTTT.